This TCR beta chain appears in the sequencing data of a study of T cell repertoires in cytomegalovirus infection. A single record per CDR3 protein comes from TCRdb applying MiXCR to the reads. This sample carries approximately 1,000,000 distinct CDR3 sequences, approximately 31% of them seen once, and the ten largest clones take roughly an eighth. V was clipped by 3 bases and J by 5 bases; unmatched bases: 0. The V gene's germline CDR1 is SGHDT and CDR2 YYEEEE. This CDR3 region has 13 residues. This clonotype was observed a few times. Its antigen is not identified. A much larger clone lies one base from this, so it may be a read error.

This TCR was recovered from a human donor in good health (CMV status not recorded). Some clones in this sample may be carry-over from other donors' samples. The chain has TRBV5-6 and TRBJ2-3, with TRBD2 identical over 10 bases. This material consisted of cultured CD8+ T cells from PBMCs, taken from culture after CMV antigen stimulation. DNA for the CDR3: TGTGCCAGCAGCTGGACTAGCGGAGATACGCAGTATTTT. This sequence encodes CASSWTSGDTQYF.